A selection of T cell receptor beta chains follows, all from one sample in a study of blood T cell repertoires in COVID-19. TCRdb keeps only in-frame clones here, not all; method: immunoSEQ multiplex PCR. Here the sample spans some 270,000 clones, about 86% being singletons. The source material was peripheral blood. The receptors originated from an older person with COVID-19, enrolled during active disease. The CDR3 runs from the conserved cysteine through the conserved F or W. D genes are given only for firm matches. Size values are once, few and many counts, or a class for expanded clones, and some rows have none.

J gene: TRBJ1-5; V gene: TRBV19; clone size: -; D gene: TRBD1; CDR3 DNA: TGTGCCAGTAGTATACTGAGACAGGGGGCGCGTAGCAATCAGCCCCAGCATTTT; CDR3 protein: CASSILRQGARSNQPQHF
J gene: TRBJ2-3; V gene: TRBV3-1/TRBV3-2; clone size: few; D gene: -; CDR3 DNA: TGTGCCAGCAGACTAGAGGGTGCAGATACGCAGTATTTT; CDR3 protein: CASRLEGADTQYF
J gene: TRBJ1-2; V gene: TRBV6-4; clone size: -; D gene: -; CDR3 DNA: TGTGCCAGCCCGCAGGTGAACTATGGCTACACCTTC; CDR3 protein: CASPQVNYGYTF
J gene: TRBJ1-2; V gene: TRBV19; clone size: -; D gene: TRBD1; CDR3 DNA: TGTGCCAGTAGCCCGGGACAGGGTTATGGCTACACCTTC; CDR3 protein: CASSPGQGYGYTF
J gene: TRBJ1-1; V gene: TRBV14; clone size: -; D gene: TRBD1; CDR3 DNA: TGTGCCAGCAGCCGGCAGGGGGATTATACGGAAGCTTTCTTT; CDR3 protein: CASSRQGDYTEAFF
J gene: TRBJ2-7; V gene: TRBV11-2; clone size: -; D gene: TRBD2; CDR3 DNA: TGTGCCAGCAGCTTGCGGGGGGGGATTTACGAGCAGTACTTC; CDR3 protein: CASSLRGGIYEQYF
J gene: TRBJ2-7; V gene: TRBV11-2; clone size: -; D gene: TRBD2; CDR3 DNA: TGTGCCAGCAGCTCCCAAGGACTAGCGGGAGAGCGGGAGCAGTACTTC; CDR3 protein: CASSSQGLAGEREQYF
J gene: TRBJ1-4; V gene: TRBV25-1; clone size: once; D gene: -; CDR3 DNA: TGTGCGACCAACCCGGAGACTAATGAAAAACTGTTTTTT; CDR3 protein: CATNPETNEKLFF
J gene: TRBJ1-1; V gene: TRBV29-1; clone size: -; D gene: TRBD1; CDR3 DNA: TGCAGCGTTGGACGCCGGGACAGGGGAACTTTCTTT; CDR3 protein: CSVGRRDRGTFF
J gene: TRBJ2-3; V gene: TRBV28; clone size: few; D gene: TRBD2; CDR3 DNA: TGTGCCAGCAGTTTACCGACTAGCGGGGGGACTAGCACAGATACGCAGTATTTT; CDR3 protein: CASSLPTSGGTSTDTQYF
J gene: TRBJ1-5; V gene: TRBV10-3; clone size: -; D gene: -; CDR3 DNA: TGTGCCACCATAACAGAAGAAAATCAGCCCCAGCATTTT; CDR3 protein: CATITEENQPQHF
J gene: TRBJ2-1; V gene: TRBV30; clone size: -; D gene: TRBD2; CDR3 DNA: TGTGCCTGGAGGGGGGGACTAGCGGGACATGGGGCCTACAATGAGCAGTTCTTC; CDR3 protein: CAWRGGLAGHGAYNEQFF
J gene: TRBJ1-2; V gene: TRBV3-1/TRBV3-2; clone size: -; D gene: TRBD1; CDR3 DNA: TGTGCCAGCAGCCAAGATCCACAGGGGCTTGGCTACACCTTC; CDR3 protein: CASSQDPQGLGYTF
J gene: TRBJ2-2; V gene: TRBV7-9; clone size: -; D gene: TRBD2; CDR3 DNA: TGTGCCAGCGGAACTAGCGGATACGGGGAGCTGTTTTTT; CDR3 protein: CASGTSGYGELFF
J gene: TRBJ1-5; V gene: TRBV28; clone size: -; D gene: -; CDR3 DNA: TGTGCCAGCAGCCGAACCGCCGGGGGGTTTAGCAATCAGCCCCAGCATTTT; CDR3 protein: CASSRTAGGFSNQPQHF
J gene: TRBJ2-1; V gene: TRBV2; clone size: -; D gene: TRBD1; CDR3 DNA: TGTGCCAGCAGCGAAGACAGGGAAGCCTACAATGAGCAGTTCTTC; CDR3 protein: CASSEDREAYNEQFF
J gene: TRBJ1-1; V gene: TRBV11-1; clone size: -; D gene: -; CDR3 DNA: TGTGCCAGCAGCCTACGACCGGGGTTGAACACTGAAGCTTTCTTT; CDR3 protein: CASSLRPGLNTEAFF
J gene: TRBJ1-5; V gene: TRBV6-5; clone size: -; D gene: -; CDR3 DNA: TGTGCCAGCAGTTACCGACAGGCGAGCAATCAGCCCCAGCATTTT; CDR3 protein: CASSYRQASNQPQHF
J gene: TRBJ1-2; V gene: TRBV6-6; clone size: once; D gene: TRBD1; CDR3 DNA: TGTGCCAGCATTGGGACAGCGTGGTCGGGCTACACCTTC; CDR3 protein: CASIGTAWSGYTF
J gene: TRBJ2-3; V gene: TRBV18; clone size: once; D gene: TRBD1; CDR3 DNA: TGTGCCAGCTCATCTTATGGACAGGGGTCCACAGATACGCAGTATTTT; CDR3 protein: CASSSYGQGSTDTQYF
J gene: TRBJ1-4; V gene: TRBV14; clone size: -; D gene: TRBD1; CDR3 DNA: TGTGCCAGCAGCCAAGTTGTGGGGACAGCTAATGAAAAACTGTTTTTT; CDR3 protein: CASSQVVGTANEKLFF
J gene: TRBJ2-2; V gene: TRBV15; clone size: -; D gene: TRBD2; CDR3 DNA: TGTGCCACCGGACCGGGGGGGAGCAACACCGGGGAGCTGTTTTTT; CDR3 protein: CATGPGGSNTGELFF
J gene: TRBJ1-2; V gene: TRBV5-6; clone size: few; D gene: TRBD1; CDR3 DNA: TGTGCCAGCAGCTCCGGGGCTACCGGGACAGGGATTTATGGCTACACCTTC; CDR3 protein: CASSSGATGTGIYGYTF
J gene: TRBJ1-1; V gene: TRBV19; clone size: -; D gene: TRBD1; CDR3 DNA: TGTGCCAGTAGTCCCCCGATCGGCAGGGGGGATGATGAAGCTTTCTTT; CDR3 protein: CASSPPIGRGDDEAFF
J gene: TRBJ2-1; V gene: TRBV6-4; clone size: -; D gene: TRBD2; CDR3 DNA: TGTGCCAGCAGTCCTTCAGCGGGGGGGCCCTATGAGCAGTTCTTC; CDR3 protein: CASSPSAGGPYEQFF
J gene: TRBJ2-7; V gene: TRBV4-2; clone size: -; D gene: TRBD2; CDR3 DNA: TGTGCCAGCAGCCAGATAGCGGGAGGGAGTCGGGGGGCCTACGAGCAGTACTTC; CDR3 protein: CASSQIAGGSRGAYEQYF
J gene: TRBJ2-3; V gene: TRBV6-1; clone size: -; D gene: TRBD2; CDR3 DNA: TGTGCCAGCAGTGATGATTGGTCTAGCGGGAGCACAGATACGCAGTATTTT; CDR3 protein: CASSDDWSSGSTDTQYF
J gene: TRBJ2-7; V gene: TRBV6-2/TRBV6-3; clone size: -; D gene: TRBD2; CDR3 DNA: TGTGCCAGCAGTGCGGGGACTAGCGGGAAAGACGAGCAGTACTTC; CDR3 protein: CASSAGTSGKDEQYF
J gene: TRBJ2-5; V gene: TRBV30; clone size: few; D gene: -; CDR3 DNA: TGTGCCGTAGATCGGGGGACCCAGTACTTC; CDR3 protein: CAVDRGTQYF
J gene: TRBJ2-3; V gene: TRBV29-1; clone size: -; D gene: -; CDR3 DNA: TGCAGCGTTTTCACTAGCACAGATACGCAGTATTTT; CDR3 protein: CSVFTSTDTQYF
J gene: TRBJ2-2; V gene: TRBV11-2; clone size: -; D gene: -; CDR3 DNA: TGTGCCACCCTCGGGACAACGAACACCGGGGAGCTGTTTTTT; CDR3 protein: CATLGTTNTGELFF
J gene: TRBJ2-1; V gene: TRBV10-3; clone size: -; D gene: TRBD2; CDR3 DNA: TGTGCCATCAGTGAGTCGGCAGGGCGCGGGGGGCAGTTCTTC; CDR3 protein: CAISESAGRGGQFF
J gene: TRBJ2-3; V gene: TRBV5-4; clone size: -; D gene: -; CDR3 DNA: TGTGCCAGCAGCTTGGTCCAGGGCACAGATACGCAGTATTTT; CDR3 protein: CASSLVQGTDTQYF
J gene: TRBJ2-2; V gene: TRBV5-4; clone size: -; D gene: TRBD1; CDR3 DNA: TGTGCCAGCAGCCGGACAGGGGCGGCCGGGGAGCTGTTTTTT; CDR3 protein: CASSRTGAAGELFF
J gene: TRBJ2-3; V gene: TRBV5-5; clone size: -; D gene: TRBD2; CDR3 DNA: TGTGCCAGCAGCACAGGGACTAGCGGGGCGAGAGATACGCAGTATTTT; CDR3 protein: CASSTGTSGARDTQYF
J gene: TRBJ2-7; V gene: TRBV7-6; clone size: -; D gene: TRBD2; CDR3 DNA: TGTGCCAGCAGCTCCAGGACTAGCGGGAGTTTTGGTTACGAGCAGTACTTC; CDR3 protein: CASSSRTSGSFGYEQYF
J gene: TRBJ2-7; V gene: TRBV18; clone size: once; D gene: TRBD2; CDR3 DNA: TGTGCCAGCTCACCGGGGACTAGCGAGCAGTACTTC; CDR3 protein: CASSPGTSEQYF
J gene: TRBJ2-7; V gene: TRBV6-5; clone size: -; D gene: -; CDR3 DNA: TGTGCCAGCACCCTAAAGATGGCAGGGGTGAGCGAGCAGTACTTC; CDR3 protein: CASTLKMAGVSEQYF
J gene: TRBJ1-6; V gene: TRBV16; clone size: -; D gene: -; CDR3 DNA: TGTGCCAGCAGCCAATGGAGGTTACCCCTCCACTTT; CDR3 protein: CASSQWRLPLHF
J gene: TRBJ2-2; V gene: TRBV28; clone size: few; D gene: TRBD1; CDR3 DNA: TGTGCCAGCAGTCGAACAGGGGGCGCCGCCGGGGAGCTGTTTTTT; CDR3 protein: CASSRTGGAAGELFF
J gene: TRBJ2-1; V gene: TRBV5-1; clone size: -; D gene: TRBD1; CDR3 DNA: TGCGCCAGCAGCTTGAACTTCGGGACAGGGCTCAATGAGCAGTTCTTC; CDR3 protein: CASSLNFGTGLNEQFF
J gene: TRBJ1-2; V gene: TRBV2; clone size: -; D gene: -; CDR3 DNA: TGTGCCAGCAGTGAGCGACAAATTAACTATGGCTACACCTTC; CDR3 protein: CASSERQINYGYTF
J gene: TRBJ2-1; V gene: TRBV11-2; clone size: -; D gene: TRBD2; CDR3 DNA: TGTGCCAGCAGACTAGCGGCACCATACAATGAGCAGTTCTTC; CDR3 protein: CASRLAAPYNEQFF
J gene: TRBJ1-4; V gene: TRBV12-5; clone size: -; D gene: -; CDR3 DNA: TGTGCTAGTGGCACCCACGGGGATCGCGCTAATGAAAAACTGTTTTTT; CDR3 protein: CASGTHGDRANEKLFF
J gene: TRBJ2-1; V gene: TRBV29-1; clone size: -; D gene: TRBD2; CDR3 DNA: TGCAGCGTTGAAGATCCCGCGGGAGGGCCGCGGGAGCAGTTCTTC; CDR3 protein: CSVEDPAGGPREQFF
J gene: TRBJ1-5; V gene: TRBV28; clone size: -; D gene: -; CDR3 DNA: TGTGCCAGCAGTCCCCCGGGGGGGGGATACAATCAGCCCCAGCATTTT; CDR3 protein: CASSPPGGGYNQPQHF
J gene: TRBJ2-6; V gene: TRBV27; clone size: once; D gene: -; CDR3 DNA: TGTGCCAGCAGTTTCTACGGACAGACTGGGGCCAACGTCCTGACTTTC; CDR3 protein: CASSFYGQTGANVLTF
J gene: TRBJ2-5; V gene: TRBV7-8; clone size: -; D gene: TRBD2; CDR3 DNA: TGTGCCAGCAGCTTAGTGGGCCTAGCGGGAGAAGAGACCCAGTACTTC; CDR3 protein: CASSLVGLAGEETQYF
J gene: TRBJ2-2; V gene: TRBV6-5; clone size: -; D gene: TRBD1; CDR3 DNA: TGTGCCAGCACCCTCCAGGGGGCCAACACCGGGGAGCTGTTTTTT; CDR3 protein: CASTLQGANTGELFF
J gene: TRBJ1-2; V gene: TRBV12-3/TRBV12-4; clone size: -; D gene: -; CDR3 DNA: TGTGCCAGCAGTGTGCAGGTTAACACCTTC; CDR3 protein: CASSVQVNTF
J gene: TRBJ2-7; V gene: TRBV5-6; clone size: -; D gene: -; CDR3 DNA: TGTGCCAGCAGCCCGTACGAGCAGTACTTC; CDR3 protein: CASSPYEQYF
J gene: TRBJ2-5; V gene: TRBV7-2; clone size: -; D gene: -; CDR3 DNA: TGTGCCAGCAGCTTATGGCAGGGGCAAGAGACCCAGTACTTC; CDR3 protein: CASSLWQGQETQYF